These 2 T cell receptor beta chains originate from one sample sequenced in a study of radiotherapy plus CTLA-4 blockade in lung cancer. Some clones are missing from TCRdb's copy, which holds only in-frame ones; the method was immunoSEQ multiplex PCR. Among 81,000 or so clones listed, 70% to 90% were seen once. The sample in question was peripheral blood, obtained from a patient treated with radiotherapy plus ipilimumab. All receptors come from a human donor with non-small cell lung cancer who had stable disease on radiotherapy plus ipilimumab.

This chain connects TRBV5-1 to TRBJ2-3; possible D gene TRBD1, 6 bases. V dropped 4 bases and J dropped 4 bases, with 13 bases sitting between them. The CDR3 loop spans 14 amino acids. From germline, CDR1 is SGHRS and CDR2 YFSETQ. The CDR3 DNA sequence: TGCGCCAGCAGCCCCGGACAGCAAGCAGATACGCAGTATTTT. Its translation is CASSPGQQADTQYF.

The CDR3 nucleotides are TGTGCCAGCAGTCTAACGTGGGGCCGGCCCACTGAAGCTTTCTTT. Protein sequence: CASSLTWGRPTEAFF. V is TRBV6-1 and J is TRBJ1-1; perhaps TRBD1 as D (5 bases). The CDR3 length is 15 residues. Germline V lookup: CDR1 MNHNS, CDR2 SASEGT. V dropped 5 bases and J dropped 4 bases, with 17 bases sitting between them.